The present entry profiles one T cell receptor (beta chain) with its context. Antigen unknown. The sample is drawn from a study of a mutant IDH1 vaccine in newly diagnosed glioma. Study-level background: Onset of vaccination occurred 4-6 weeks following radiotherapy alone, or with temozolomide cycles. Patients got radiotherapy, temozolomide, or both beforehand, and most got both. Notes on the study in general: The authors found pseudoprogression apparently unrelated to changes in top peripheral T cell clonotypes.

Time point described: week 35, safety follow-up. Mutant IDH1 20-mer peptide, at 300 ug, made up each vaccine dose, with topical imiquimod. V lost 2 bases, J lost 7 bases, and 7 bases stayed unmatched. The CDR3 has 15 residues. Germline V CDR1 and CDR2: SGHTA, FQGNSA. Profiled with immunoSEQ multiplex PCR; TCRdb holds only in-frame clones, not every one. Of around 53,000 clones in the sample, approximately 79% are singletons; the top ten hold approximately 6.7%. This sample comprised PBMCs, obtained from a glioma patient whose treatment included an IDH1 peptide vaccine. The chain employs TRBV7-2 and TRBJ2-2, with 7 positions matching TRBD2. This clonotype originated in a man in his forties or fifties with glioma. CDR3 residues: CASSLISGISGELFF. The CDR3 DNA reads TGTGCCAGCAGCTTAATAAGCGGGATCAGCGGGGAGCTGTTTTTT.